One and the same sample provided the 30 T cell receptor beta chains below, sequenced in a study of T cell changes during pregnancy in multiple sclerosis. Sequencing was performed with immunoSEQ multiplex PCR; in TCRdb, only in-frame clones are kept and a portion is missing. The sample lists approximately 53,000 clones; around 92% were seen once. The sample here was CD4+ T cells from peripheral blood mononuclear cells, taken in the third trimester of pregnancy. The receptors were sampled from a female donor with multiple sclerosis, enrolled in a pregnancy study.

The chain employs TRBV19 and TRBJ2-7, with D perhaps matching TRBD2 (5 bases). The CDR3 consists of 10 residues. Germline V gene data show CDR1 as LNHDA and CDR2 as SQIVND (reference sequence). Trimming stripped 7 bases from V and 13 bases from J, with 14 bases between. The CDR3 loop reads CASTDPRGYF. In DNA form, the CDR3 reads TGTGCCAGTACCGACCCTCGGGGATACTTC.

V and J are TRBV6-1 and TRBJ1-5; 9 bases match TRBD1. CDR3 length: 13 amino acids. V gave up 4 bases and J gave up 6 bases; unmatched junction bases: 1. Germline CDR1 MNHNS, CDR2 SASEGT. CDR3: CASSGTGVQPQHF. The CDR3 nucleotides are TGTGCCAGCAGTGGGACAGGGGTTCAGCCCCAGCATTTT.

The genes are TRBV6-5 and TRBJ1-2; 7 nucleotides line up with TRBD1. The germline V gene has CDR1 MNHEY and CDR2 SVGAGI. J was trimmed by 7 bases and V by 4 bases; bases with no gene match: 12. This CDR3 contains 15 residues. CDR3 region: CASSSRIGGESGYTF. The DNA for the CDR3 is TGTGCCAGCAGTTCCCGGATAGGGGGCGAGTCTGGCTACACCTTC.

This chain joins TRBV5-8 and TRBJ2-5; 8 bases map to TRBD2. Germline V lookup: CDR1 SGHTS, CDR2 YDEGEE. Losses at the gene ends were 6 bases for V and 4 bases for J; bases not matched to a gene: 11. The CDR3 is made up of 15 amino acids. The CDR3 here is CASTISGVRPETQYF. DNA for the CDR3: TGTGCCAGCACCATTAGCGGGGTGCGGCCAGAGACCCAGTACTTC.

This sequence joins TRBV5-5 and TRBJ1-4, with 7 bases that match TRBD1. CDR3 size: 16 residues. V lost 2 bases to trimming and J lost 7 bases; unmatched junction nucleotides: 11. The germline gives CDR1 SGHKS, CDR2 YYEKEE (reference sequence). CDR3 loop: CASSFARQGRREKLFF. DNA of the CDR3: TGTGCCAGCAGCTTTGCAAGACAGGGAAGGCGTGAAAAACTGTTTTTT.

CDR3 loop: CAWGELAGQETQYF. The CDR3, as DNA: TGTGCCTGGGGGGAATTGGCGGGGCAAGAGACCCAGTACTTC. V usage is TRBV30 and J usage is TRBJ2-5; TRBD2 might be the D (6 bases). The CDR3 runs to 14 residues. CDR1 GTSNPN and CDR2 SVGIG come from the germline V gene (reference sequence). V lost 5 bases and J lost 2, with 15 bases in between.

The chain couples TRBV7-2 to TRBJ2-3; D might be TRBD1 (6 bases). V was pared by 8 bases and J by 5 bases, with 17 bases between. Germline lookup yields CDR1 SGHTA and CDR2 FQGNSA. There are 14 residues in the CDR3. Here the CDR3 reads CASVRGGIEDTQYF. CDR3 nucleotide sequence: TGTGCCAGCGTCAGGGGTGGTATAGAAGATACGCAGTATTTT.

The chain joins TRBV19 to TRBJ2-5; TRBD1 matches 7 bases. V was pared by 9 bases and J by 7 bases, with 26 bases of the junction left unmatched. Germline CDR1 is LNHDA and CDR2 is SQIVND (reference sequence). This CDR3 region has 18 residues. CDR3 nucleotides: TGTGCCAGCTCAGCAGGGGGATCGCCTCCAACGACTCGGGGGACCCAGTACTTC. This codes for CASSAGGSPPTTRGTQYF.

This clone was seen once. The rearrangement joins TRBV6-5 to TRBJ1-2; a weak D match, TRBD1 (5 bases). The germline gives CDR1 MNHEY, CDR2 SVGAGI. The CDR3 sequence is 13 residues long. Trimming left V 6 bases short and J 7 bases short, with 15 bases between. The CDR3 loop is CASRATPGPGYTF. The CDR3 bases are TGTGCCAGCAGAGCTACCCCAGGGCCTGGCTACACCTTC.

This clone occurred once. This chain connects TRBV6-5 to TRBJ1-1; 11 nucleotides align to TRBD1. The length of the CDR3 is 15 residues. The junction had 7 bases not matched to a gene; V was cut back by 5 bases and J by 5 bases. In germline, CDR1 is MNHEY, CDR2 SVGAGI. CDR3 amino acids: CASSLRTGGRTEAFF. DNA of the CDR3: TGTGCCAGCAGTCTCCGGACAGGGGGCCGAACTGAAGCTTTCTTT.

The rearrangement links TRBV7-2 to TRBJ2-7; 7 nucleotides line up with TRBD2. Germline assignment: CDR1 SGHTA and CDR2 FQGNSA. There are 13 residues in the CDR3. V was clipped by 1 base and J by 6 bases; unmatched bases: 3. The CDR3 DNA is TGTGCCAGCAGCTTAGGACCGGGAGGCGAGCAGTACTTC. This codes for CASSLGPGGEQYF.

CDR3 in amino acids: CASSVLPAGALSYNEQFF. CDR3 DNA sequence: TGTGCCAGCAGTGTCCTACCAGCGGGGGCCCTCTCCTACAATGAGCAGTTCTTC. V is TRBV6-4 and J is TRBJ2-1, with 8 positions matching TRBD2. Germline values: CDR1 MRHNA, CDR2 SNTAGT. This CDR3 is built from 18 residues. The trim removed 4 bases at V and 0 bases at J, leaving 11 bases unmatched.

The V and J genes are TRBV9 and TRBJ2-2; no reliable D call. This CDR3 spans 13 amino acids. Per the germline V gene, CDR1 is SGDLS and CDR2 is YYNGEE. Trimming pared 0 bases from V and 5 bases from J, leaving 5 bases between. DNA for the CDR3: TGTGCCAGCAGCGTAGCTGTGACCGGGGAGCTGTTTTTT. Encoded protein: CASSVAVTGELFF.

CDR3 residues: CASSYSSAEQFF. The DNA for the CDR3 is TGTGCCAGCAGTTACTCTAGCGCGGAGCAGTTCTTC. The chain joins TRBV6-5 to TRBJ2-1; tentatively, D is TRBD2 (5 bases). The V end lost 0 bases, the J end lost 10 bases, and 7 bases lay between the germline ends. CDR1 is MNHEY, CDR2 SVGAGI, per germline. The CDR3 totals 12 residues.

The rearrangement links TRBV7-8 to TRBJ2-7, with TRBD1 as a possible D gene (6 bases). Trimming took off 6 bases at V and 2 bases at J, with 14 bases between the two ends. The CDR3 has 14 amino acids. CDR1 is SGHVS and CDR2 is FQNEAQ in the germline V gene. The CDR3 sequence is CASSTGQLPYEQYF. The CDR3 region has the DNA TGTGCCAGCAGTACCGGACAGCTTCCCTACGAGCAGTACTTC.

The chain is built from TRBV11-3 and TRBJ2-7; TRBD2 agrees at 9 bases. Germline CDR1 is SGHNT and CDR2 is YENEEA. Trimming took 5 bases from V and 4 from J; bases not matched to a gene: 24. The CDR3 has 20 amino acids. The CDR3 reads CASSRLRREGVDSPEYEQYF. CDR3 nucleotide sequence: TGTGCCAGCAGCAGGCTTAGGCGGGAGGGCGTGGACAGTCCCGAGTACGAGCAGTACTTC. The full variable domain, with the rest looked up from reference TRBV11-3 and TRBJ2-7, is EAGVVQSPRYKIIEKKQPVAFWCNPISGHNTLYWYLQNLGQGPELLIRYENEEAVDDSQLPKDRFSAERLKGVDSTLKIQPAELGDSAVYLCASSRLRREGVDSPEYEQYFGPGTRLTVT.

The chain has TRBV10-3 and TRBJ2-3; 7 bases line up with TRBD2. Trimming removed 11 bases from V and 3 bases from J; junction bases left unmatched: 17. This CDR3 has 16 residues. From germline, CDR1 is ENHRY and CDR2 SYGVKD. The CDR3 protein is CAFNFGGKGLTDTQYF. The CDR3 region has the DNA TGTGCCTTCAACTTCGGGGGGAAGGGCTTAACAGATACGCAGTATTTT.

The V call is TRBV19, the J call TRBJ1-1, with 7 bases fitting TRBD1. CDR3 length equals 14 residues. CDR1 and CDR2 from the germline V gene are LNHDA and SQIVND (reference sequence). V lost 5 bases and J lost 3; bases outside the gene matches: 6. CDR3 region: CASSETGLHTEAFF. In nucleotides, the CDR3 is TGTGCCAGTAGTGAGACAGGGCTACACACTGAAGCTTTCTTT. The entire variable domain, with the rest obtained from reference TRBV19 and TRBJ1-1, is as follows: DGGITQSPKYLFRKEGQNVTLSCEQNLNHDAMYWYRQDPGQGLRLIYYSQIVNDFQKGDIAEGYSVSREKKESFPLTVTSAQKNPTAFYLCASSETGLHTEAFFGQGTRLTVV.

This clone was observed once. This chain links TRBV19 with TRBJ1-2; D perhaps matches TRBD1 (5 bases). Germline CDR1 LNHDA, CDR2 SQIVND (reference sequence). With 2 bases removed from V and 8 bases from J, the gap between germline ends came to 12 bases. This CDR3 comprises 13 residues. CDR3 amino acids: CASSIPRVRGYTF. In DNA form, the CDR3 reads TGTGCCAGTAGTATACCCAGGGTACGGGGCTACACCTTC.

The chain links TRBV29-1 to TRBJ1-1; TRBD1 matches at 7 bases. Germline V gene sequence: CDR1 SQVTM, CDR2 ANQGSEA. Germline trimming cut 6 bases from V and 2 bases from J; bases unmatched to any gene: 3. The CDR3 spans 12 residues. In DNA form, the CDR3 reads TGCAGCGTAAACAGGGGAAACACTGAAGCTTTCTTT. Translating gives CSVNRGNTEAFF.

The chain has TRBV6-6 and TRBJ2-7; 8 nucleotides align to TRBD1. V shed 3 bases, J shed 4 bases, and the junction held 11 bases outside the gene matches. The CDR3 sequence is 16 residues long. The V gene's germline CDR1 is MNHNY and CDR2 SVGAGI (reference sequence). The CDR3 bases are TGTGCCAGCAGTTATTTTCCTTCAGGGGGCACTTACGAGCAGTACTTC. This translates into CASSYFPSGGTYEQYF.

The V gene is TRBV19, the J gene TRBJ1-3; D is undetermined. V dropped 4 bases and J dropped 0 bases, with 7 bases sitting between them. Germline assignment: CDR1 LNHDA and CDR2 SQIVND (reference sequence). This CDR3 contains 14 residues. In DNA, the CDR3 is TGTGCCAGTAGTAGGCGGGACTCTGGAAACACCATATATTTT. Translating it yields CASSRRDSGNTIYF. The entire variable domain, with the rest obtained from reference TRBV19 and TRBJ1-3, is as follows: DGGITQSPKYLFRKEGQNVTLSCEQNLNHDAMYWYRQDPGQGLRLIYYSQIVNDFQKGDIAEGYSVSREKKESFPLTVTSAQKNPTAFYLCASSRRDSGNTIYFGEGSWLTVV.

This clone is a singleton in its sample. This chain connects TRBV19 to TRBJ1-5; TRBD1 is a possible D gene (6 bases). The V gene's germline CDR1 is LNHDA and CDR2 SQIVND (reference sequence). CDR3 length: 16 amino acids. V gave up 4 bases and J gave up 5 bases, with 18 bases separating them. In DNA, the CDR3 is TGTGCCAGTAGTACCGCCTCAGGGGTCGGGGATCAGCCCCAGCATTTT. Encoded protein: CASSTASGVGDQPQHF.

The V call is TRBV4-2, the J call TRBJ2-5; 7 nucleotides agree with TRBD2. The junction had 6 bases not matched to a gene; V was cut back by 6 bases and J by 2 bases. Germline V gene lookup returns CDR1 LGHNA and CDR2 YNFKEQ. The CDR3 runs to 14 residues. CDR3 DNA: TGTGCCAGCAGAGCAGGACTAGATCAAGAGACCCAGTACTTC. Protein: CASRAGLDQETQYF.

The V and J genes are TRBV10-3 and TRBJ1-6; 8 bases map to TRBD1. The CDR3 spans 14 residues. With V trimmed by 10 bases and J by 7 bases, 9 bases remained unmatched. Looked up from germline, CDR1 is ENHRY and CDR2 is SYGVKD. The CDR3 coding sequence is TGTGCCACCTACGGTGGACAGGGAAATTCACCCCTCCACTTT. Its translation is CATYGGQGNSPLHF.

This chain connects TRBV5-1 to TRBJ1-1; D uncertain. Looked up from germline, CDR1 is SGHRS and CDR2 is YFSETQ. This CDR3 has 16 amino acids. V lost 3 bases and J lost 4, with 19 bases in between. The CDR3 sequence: CASSSLSGAVFTEAFF. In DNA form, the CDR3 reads TGCGCCAGCAGCTCCCTGTCAGGAGCGGTTTTCACTGAAGCTTTCTTT.

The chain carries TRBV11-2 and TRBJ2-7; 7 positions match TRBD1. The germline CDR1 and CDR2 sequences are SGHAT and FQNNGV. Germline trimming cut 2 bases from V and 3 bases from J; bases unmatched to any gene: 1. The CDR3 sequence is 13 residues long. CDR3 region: CASSLYRGYEQYF. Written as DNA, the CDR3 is TGTGCCAGCAGCTTATACAGGGGCTACGAGCAGTACTTC. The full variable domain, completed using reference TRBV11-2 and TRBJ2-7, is EAGVAQSPRYKIIEKRQSVAFWCNPISGHATLYWYQQILGQGPKLLIQFQNNGVVDDSQLPKDRFSAERLKGVDSTLKIQPAKLEDSAVYLCASSLYRGYEQYFGPGTRLTVT.

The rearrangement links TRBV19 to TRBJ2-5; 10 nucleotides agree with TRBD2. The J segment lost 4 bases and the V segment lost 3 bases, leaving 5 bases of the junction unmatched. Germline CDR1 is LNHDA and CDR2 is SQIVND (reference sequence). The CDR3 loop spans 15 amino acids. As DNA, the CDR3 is TGTGCCAGTAGTATCTTAGCGGGGGGCCCAGAGACCCAGTACTTC. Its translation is CASSILAGGPETQYF.

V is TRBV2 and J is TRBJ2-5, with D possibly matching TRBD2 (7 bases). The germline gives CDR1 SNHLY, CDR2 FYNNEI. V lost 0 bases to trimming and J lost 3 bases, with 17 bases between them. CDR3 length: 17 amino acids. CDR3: CASSEALIGGLKETQYF. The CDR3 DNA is TGTGCCAGCAGTGAAGCGCTTATCGGGGGGCTGAAAGAGACCCAGTACTTC.

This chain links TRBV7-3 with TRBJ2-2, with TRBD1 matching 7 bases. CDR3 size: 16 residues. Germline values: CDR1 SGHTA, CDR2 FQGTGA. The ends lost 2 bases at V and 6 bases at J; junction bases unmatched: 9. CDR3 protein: CASSLSGTANSGELFF. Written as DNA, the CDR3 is TGTGCCAGCAGCTTATCCGGGACAGCTAATTCCGGGGAGCTGTTTTTT.